Shown below are 20 T cell receptor beta chains from a single sample sequenced in a study of CD8+ T cells in alopecia areata. After isolation, RNA underwent reverse transcription to generate cDNA as the sequencing template. This table comes from immunoSEQ multiplex PCR, and its TCRdb copy is limited to in-frame clones, with some not included. Seen here are about 180,000 clones, 59% observed once, and the top ten hold roughly 15%. The material sequenced was CD4+ T cells sorted from blood, taken at week 0. These receptor sequences come from a human donor with alopecia areata.

The chain recombines TRBV9 with TRBJ2-2, with D tentatively TRBD1 (6 bases). This CDR3 has 15 residues. Trimming pared 2 bases from V and 1 base from J, leaving 9 bases between. CDR1 is SGDLS, CDR2 YYNGEE, per germline. Here the CDR3 DNA reads TGTGCCAGCAGCGTGAGGGGACAGAACACCGGGGAGCTGTTTTTT. Translation: CASSVRGQNTGELFF.

The chain couples TRBV5-6 to TRBJ2-3; no firm D call. CDR3 length equals 13 residues. The V gene lost 2 bases and the J gene lost 7 bases, with 11 bases spanning the gap. Germline CDR1 SGHDT, CDR2 YYEEEE. Here the CDR3 reads CASSFGTEYTQYF. The CDR3 DNA follows: TGTGCCAGCAGCTTTGGTACAGAATATACGCAGTATTTT.

This clone has just one count. The chain is built from TRBV4-1 and TRBJ1-2; maybe TRBD1 (5 bases). Germline V lookup: CDR1 MGHRA, CDR2 YSYEKL. This CDR3 is 15 amino acids long. V was shortened by 3 bases and J by 4 bases, with 15 bases between the two germline ends. In DNA, the CDR3 is TGCGCCAGCAGCCAGTTCGATGGGACCCTCTATGGCTACACCTTC. Encoded protein: CASSQFDGTLYGYTF.

This clone was counted only a few times. This chain links TRBV6-5 with TRBJ1-6, with a weak D call TRBD1 (6 bases). The CDR3 spans 12 residues. V was cut by 5 bases and J by 10 bases, with 9 bases left in between. Looked up from germline, CDR1 is MNHEY and CDR2 is SVGAGI. CDR3 amino acids: CASSQGNSPLHF. CDR3 bases: TGTGCCAGCAGTCAGGGGAACTCACCCCTCCACTTT.

Regarding this clone: In the same sample, other DNA sequences code for this CDR3. The V and J genes are TRBV25-1 and TRBJ1-1; maybe TRBD1 (6 bases). Between the trimmed V and J ends, which lost 6 bases and 5 bases, there was a span of 10 bases. The CDR3 length is 12 residues. CDR1 and CDR2 (germline): MGHDK, SYGVNS. Here the CDR3 reads CASREGGTEAFF. The CDR3 nucleotides read TGTGCCAGCAGAGAAGGGGGGACTGAAGCTTTCTTT.

CDR3 DNA: TGCGCCAGCAGCCCCTGGGGTGGAGAGCAGTACTTC. Its translation is CASSPWGGEQYF. This rearrangement joins TRBV5-1 to TRBJ2-7, with unresolved D. This CDR3 has 12 residues. Germline lookup yields CDR1 SGHRS and CDR2 YFSETQ. The germline V and J ends were trimmed by 4 bases and 7 bases, with 12 bases remaining between them.

The genes are TRBV7-9 and TRBJ1-2, with D maybe TRBD1 (5 bases). Germline V CDR1 and CDR2: SEHNR, FQNEAQ (reference sequence). The CDR3 length is 13 residues. V lost 5 bases to trimming and J lost 7 bases, with 14 bases between them. For the CDR3, the DNA is TGTGCCAGCAGCCCCCTCCCCGGGGGTGGCTACACCTTC. It is translated as CASSPLPGGGYTF.

The chain employs TRBV29-1 and TRBJ2-2, with a possible D match to TRBD1 (6 bases). The CDR3 loop spans 13 amino acids. Germline V CDR1 and CDR2: SQVTM, ANQGSEA. The V and J ends lost 3 bases and 4 bases respectively, with 9 bases between them. The CDR3 loop is CSVDGQRTGELFF. Written as DNA, the CDR3 is TGCAGCGTTGACGGACAGCGCACCGGGGAGCTGTTTTTT.

This clone was seen only a few times. The genes are TRBV7-8 and TRBJ2-5; D unclear. Germline CDR1 reads SGHVS; CDR2 reads FQNEAQ. CDR3 length equals 12 residues. V was trimmed by 1 base and J by 5 bases, leaving 5 bases between them. For the CDR3, the DNA is TGTGCCAGCAGCTTAGAACACGAGACCCAGTACTTC. The encoded protein is CASSLEHETQYF.

This clone appeared a few times. This chain joins TRBV30 and TRBJ1-1; maybe TRBD1 (6 bases). The CDR3 is 12 amino acids. Germline V lookup: CDR1 GTSNPN, CDR2 SVGIG (reference sequence). The V gene lost 3 bases and the J gene lost 8 bases, with 13 bases spanning the gap. CDR3 DNA: TGTGCCTGGAGCCGACAGGTTCTAGAAGCTTTCTTT. Translation: CAWSRQVLEAFF.

The J gene is TRBJ1-5, the V gene TRBV15; perhaps TRBD1 as D (5 bases). Between the trimmed V and J ends, which lost 3 bases and 5 bases, there was a span of 11 bases. The CDR3 runs to 14 residues. Germline V gene data show CDR1 as LNHNV and CDR2 as YYDKDF (reference sequence). CDR3 nucleotide sequence: TGTGCCACCAGCAGTCGGGGAGGGGATCAGCCCCAGCATTTT. Protein: CATSSRGGDQPQHF.

V is TRBV9 and J is TRBJ1-6; D remains unclear. V was cut by 0 bases and J by 9 bases, with 4 bases left in between. The CDR3 length is 12 residues. Germline V gives CDR1 SGDLS, CDR2 YYNGEE. As DNA, the CDR3 is TGTGCCAGCAGCGTAGGGGTTTCACCCCTCCACTTT. As protein: CASSVGVSPLHF. Filled out from reference TRBV9 and TRBJ1-6, the complete variable domain reads DSGVTQTPKHLITATGQRVTLRCSPRSGDLSVYWYQQSLDQGLQFLIQYYNGEERAKGNILERFSAQQFPDLHSELNLSSLELGDSALYFCASSVGVSPLHFGNGTRLTVT.

This chain uses TRBV7-2 with TRBJ2-7; TRBD2 might be the D (5 bases). This CDR3 has 14 amino acids. The V gene's germline CDR1 is SGHTA and CDR2 FQGNSA. Trimming left V 2 bases short and J 7 bases short, with 15 bases between. The CDR3 DNA reads as TGTGCCAGCAGCTTAACCGACGGGGAAGGGGAGCAGTACTTC. Translating it yields CASSLTDGEGEQYF.

This clone has just one count. The chain couples TRBV7-8 to TRBJ2-1; 11 nucleotides line up with TRBD1. This CDR3 comprises 17 residues. In germline, CDR1 is SGHVS, CDR2 FQNEAQ. V lost 3 bases to trimming and J lost 7 bases; unmatched junction nucleotides: 11. CDR3 bases: TGTGCCAGCAGCTTTATTTTTGGACAGGGGGCGTTTAATGAGCAGTTCTTC. Translating it yields CASSFIFGQGAFNEQFF.

Many counts were recorded for this clone. The same CDR3 arises from other DNA sequences in this sample as well. The CDR3 sequence is CASSQGEGTEAFF. CDR3 in DNA: TGTGCCAGCAGCCAGGGGGAGGGGACTGAAGCTTTCTTT. The genes are TRBV2 and TRBJ1-1, with 7 bases matching TRBD1. The CDR3 loop spans 13 amino acids. The junction had 6 bases not matched to a gene; V was cut back by 6 bases and J by 5 bases. Germline V gene lookup returns CDR1 SNHLY and CDR2 FYNNEI.

The rearrangement joins TRBV27 to TRBJ1-2; 10 bases agree with TRBD1. Germline V gives CDR1 MNHEY, CDR2 SMNVEV (reference sequence). The CDR3 has 14 amino acids. With 4 bases clipped from V and 4 bases from J, the junction kept 3 bases outside the gene matches. This CDR3 is CASSWGQGTYGYTF. The CDR3 DNA follows: TGTGCCAGCAGTTGGGGACAGGGGACCTATGGCTACACCTTC.

The table lists this clone with a few counts. The V gene is TRBV6-5, the J gene TRBJ2-2; TRBD1 matches 8 bases. Germline assignment: CDR1 MNHEY and CDR2 SVGAGI. The CDR3 loop spans 13 amino acids. V gave up 8 bases and J gave up 2 bases; unmatched junction bases: 1. CDR3 sequence: CASDRGNTGELFF. In nucleotides, the CDR3 is TGTGCCAGCGACAGGGGAAACACCGGGGAGCTGTTTTTT.

This clone has more than one count but fewer than ten. The V gene is TRBV7-2, the J gene TRBJ2-7; D may correspond to TRBD1 or TRBD2 (6 bases each). CDR1 SGHTA and CDR2 FQGNSA come from the germline V gene. The V end was cut by 1 base, the J end by 2 bases, with 18 bases between. This CDR3 comprises 17 residues. The DNA of the CDR3 is TGTGCCAGCAGCTTAGGGCCCCACCCGGGGGCCCCCTACGAGCAGTACTTC. Translated, it gives CASSLGPHPGAPYEQYF.

The J gene is TRBJ1-5, the V gene TRBV29-1, with D unresolved. From germline, CDR1 is SQVTM and CDR2 ANQGSEA. Trimming removed 8 bases from V and 6 bases from J, with 8 bases in between. The CDR3 sequence is 10 residues long. The CDR3 spells CSQSGQPQHF. The CDR3 coding sequence is TGCAGCCAAAGTGGTCAGCCCCAGCATTTT. Variable domain in full (rest from reference TRBV29-1 and TRBJ1-5): SAVISQKPSRDICQRGTSLTIQCQVDSQVTMMFWYRQQPGQSLTLIATANQGSEATYESGFVIDKFPISRPNLTFSTLTVSNMSPEDSSIYLCSQSGQPQHFGDGTRLSIL.

This clone occurred a few times. CDR3 protein: CSGQTGMNTEAFF. In DNA form, the CDR3 reads TGCAGCGGACAGACAGGAATGAACACTGAAGCTTTCTTT. The genes are TRBV29-1 and TRBJ1-1; D possibly corresponds to TRBD1 (6 bases). Trimming left V 7 bases short and J 0 bases short, with 12 bases between. CDR1 SQVTM and CDR2 ANQGSEA come from the germline V gene. This CDR3 has 13 amino acids.